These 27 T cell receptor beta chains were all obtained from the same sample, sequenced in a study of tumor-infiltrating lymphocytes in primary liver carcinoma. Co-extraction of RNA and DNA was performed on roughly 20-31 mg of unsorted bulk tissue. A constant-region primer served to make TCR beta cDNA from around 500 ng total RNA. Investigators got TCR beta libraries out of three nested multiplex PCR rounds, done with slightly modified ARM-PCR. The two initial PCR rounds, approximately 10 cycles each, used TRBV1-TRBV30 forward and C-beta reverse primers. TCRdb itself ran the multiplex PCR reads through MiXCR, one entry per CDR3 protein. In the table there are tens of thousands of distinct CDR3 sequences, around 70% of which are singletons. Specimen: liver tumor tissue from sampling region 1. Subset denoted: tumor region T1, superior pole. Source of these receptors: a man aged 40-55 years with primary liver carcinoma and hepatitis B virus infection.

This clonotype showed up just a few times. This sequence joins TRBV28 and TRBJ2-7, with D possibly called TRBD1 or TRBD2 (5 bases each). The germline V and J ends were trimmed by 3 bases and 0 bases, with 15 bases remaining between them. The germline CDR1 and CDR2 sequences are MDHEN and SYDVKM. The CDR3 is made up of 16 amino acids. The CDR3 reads CASSFDSGRSSYEQYF. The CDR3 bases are TGTGCCAGCAGTTTCGACAGCGGCCGTAGCTCCTACGAGCAGTACTTC.

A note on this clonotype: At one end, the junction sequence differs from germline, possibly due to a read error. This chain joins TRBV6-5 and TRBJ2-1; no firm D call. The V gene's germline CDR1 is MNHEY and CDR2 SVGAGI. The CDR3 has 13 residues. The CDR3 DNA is TGTGGCAGCAGTTACACTGGTAACAATGAGCAGTTCTTC. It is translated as CGSSYTGNNEQFF.

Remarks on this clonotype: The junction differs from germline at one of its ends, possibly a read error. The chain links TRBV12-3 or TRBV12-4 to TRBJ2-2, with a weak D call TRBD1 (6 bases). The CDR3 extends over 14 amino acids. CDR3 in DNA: TGTGCCAGCAGTCGAGGACAGACCACCGGGGAGCTGTTTTTC. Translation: CASSRGQTTGELFF.

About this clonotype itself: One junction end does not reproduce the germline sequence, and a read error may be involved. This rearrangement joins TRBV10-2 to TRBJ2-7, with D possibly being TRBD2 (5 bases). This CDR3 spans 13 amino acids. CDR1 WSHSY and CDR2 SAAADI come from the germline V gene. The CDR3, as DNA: TGCGACAGCAGTGTGGCCCCCGCGGGCGAGCAGTACTTC. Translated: CDSSVAPAGEQYF.

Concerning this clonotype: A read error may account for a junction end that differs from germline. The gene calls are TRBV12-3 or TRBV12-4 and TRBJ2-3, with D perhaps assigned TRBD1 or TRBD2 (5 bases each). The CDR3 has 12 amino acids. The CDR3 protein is CASGPETDMQYF. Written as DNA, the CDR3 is TGTGCAAGCGGACCCGAGACAGATATGCAGTATTTT.

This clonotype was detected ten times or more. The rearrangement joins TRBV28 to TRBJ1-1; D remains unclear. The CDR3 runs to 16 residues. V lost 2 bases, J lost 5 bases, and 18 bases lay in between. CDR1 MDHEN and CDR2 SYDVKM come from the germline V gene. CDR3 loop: CASSLLILAADTEAFF. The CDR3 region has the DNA TGTGCCAGCAGTTTACTTATTCTGGCTGCTGATACTGAAGCTTTCTTT.

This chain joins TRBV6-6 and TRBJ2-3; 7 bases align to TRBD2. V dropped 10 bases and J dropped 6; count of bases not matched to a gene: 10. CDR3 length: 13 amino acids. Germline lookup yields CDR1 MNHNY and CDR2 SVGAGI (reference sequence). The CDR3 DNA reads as TGTGCCATCACACGAGGGAGGGATGATACGCAGTATTTT. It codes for CAITRGRDDTQYF.

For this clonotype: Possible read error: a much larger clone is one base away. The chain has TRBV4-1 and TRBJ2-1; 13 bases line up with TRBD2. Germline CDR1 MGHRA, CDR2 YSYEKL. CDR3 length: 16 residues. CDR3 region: CDSSQVLRLAGGEQFF. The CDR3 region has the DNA TGCGACAGCAGCCAAGTTTTGCGACTAGCGGGAGGAGAGCAGTTCTTC.

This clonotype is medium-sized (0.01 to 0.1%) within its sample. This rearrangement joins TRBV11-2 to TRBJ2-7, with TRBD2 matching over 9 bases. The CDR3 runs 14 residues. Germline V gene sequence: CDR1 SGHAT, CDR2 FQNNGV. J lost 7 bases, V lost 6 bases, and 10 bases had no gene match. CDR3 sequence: CASRNPGLAREQYF. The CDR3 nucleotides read TGTGCCAGCAGGAACCCGGGACTAGCAAGGGAGCAGTACTTC.

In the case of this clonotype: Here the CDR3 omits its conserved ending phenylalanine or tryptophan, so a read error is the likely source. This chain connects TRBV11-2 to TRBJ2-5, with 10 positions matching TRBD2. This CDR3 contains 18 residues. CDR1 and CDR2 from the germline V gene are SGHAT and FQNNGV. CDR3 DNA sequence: TGTGCCAGCAGCTTACGTTCTGGACTAGCGGCGTACCAGGAGACCCAGTACCTC. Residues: CASSLRSGLAAYQETQYL.

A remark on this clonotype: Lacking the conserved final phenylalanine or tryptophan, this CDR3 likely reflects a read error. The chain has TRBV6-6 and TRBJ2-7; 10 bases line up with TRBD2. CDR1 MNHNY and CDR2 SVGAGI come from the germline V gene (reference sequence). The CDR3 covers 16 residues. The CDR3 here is CASSYSSLAGAYEQYL. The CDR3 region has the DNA TGCGCCAGCAGTTACTCGAGCCTAGCGGGAGCCTACGAGCAGTACTTA.

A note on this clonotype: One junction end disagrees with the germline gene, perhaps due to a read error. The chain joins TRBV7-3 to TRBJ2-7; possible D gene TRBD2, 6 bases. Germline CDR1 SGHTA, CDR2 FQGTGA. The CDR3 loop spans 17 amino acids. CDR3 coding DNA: TGTACCAGCAGCTCAGCGCTTGGGACTTTTCTCTCCTACGAGCAGTACTTC. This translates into CTSSSALGTFLSYEQYF.

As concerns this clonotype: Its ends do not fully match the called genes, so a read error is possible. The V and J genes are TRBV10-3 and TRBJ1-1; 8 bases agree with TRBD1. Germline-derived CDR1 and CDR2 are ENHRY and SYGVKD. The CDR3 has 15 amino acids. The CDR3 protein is CAIGPGGVRNTEASF. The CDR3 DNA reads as TGTGCCATCGGTCCAGGGGGCGTTCGGAACACTGAGGCTTCCTTT.

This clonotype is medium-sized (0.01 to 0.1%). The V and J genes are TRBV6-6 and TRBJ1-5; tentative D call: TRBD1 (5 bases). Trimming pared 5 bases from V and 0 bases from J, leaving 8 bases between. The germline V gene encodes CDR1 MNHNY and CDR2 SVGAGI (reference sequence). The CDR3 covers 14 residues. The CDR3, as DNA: TGTGCCAGCAGTGGGGACGGTAGCAATCAGCCCCAGCATTTT. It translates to CASSGDGSNQPQHF.

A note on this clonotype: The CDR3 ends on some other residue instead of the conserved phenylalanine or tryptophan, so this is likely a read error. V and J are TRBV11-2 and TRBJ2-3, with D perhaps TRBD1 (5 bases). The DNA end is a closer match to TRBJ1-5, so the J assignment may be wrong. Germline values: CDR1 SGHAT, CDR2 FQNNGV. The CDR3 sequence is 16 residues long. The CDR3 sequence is CASSLSRDALGDTQHL. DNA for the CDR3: TGTGCCAGCAGCCTGAGCCGGGACGCGTTGGGAGATACGCAGCATTTA.

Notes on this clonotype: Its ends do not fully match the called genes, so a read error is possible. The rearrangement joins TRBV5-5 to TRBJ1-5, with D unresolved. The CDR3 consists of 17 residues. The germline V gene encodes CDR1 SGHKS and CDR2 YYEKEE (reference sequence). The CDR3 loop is CASSPGVRSYSIQPQHF. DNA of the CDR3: TGTGCCAGCAGCCCCGGAGTCAGAAGTTATAGCATTCAGCCCCAGCATTTT.

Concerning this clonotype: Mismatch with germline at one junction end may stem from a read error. Here the CDR3 reads CSPRGRGTGGESLRF. The DNA for the CDR3 is TGCAGTCCTAGAGGTCGAGGGACAGGGGGTGAGTCCCTCCGCTTT. The rearrangement links TRBV20-1 to TRBJ1-6; 11 bases are shared with TRBD1. This CDR3 is built from 15 residues. Germline V gene lookup returns CDR1 DFQATT and CDR2 SNEGSKA (reference sequence).

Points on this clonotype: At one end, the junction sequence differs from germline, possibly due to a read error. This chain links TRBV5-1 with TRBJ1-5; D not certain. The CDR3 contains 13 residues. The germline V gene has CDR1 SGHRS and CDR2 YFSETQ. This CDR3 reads CASSLARDQPQHF. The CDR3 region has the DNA TGCGCCAGCAGCTTGGCCCGGGATCAACCCCAGCATTTT.

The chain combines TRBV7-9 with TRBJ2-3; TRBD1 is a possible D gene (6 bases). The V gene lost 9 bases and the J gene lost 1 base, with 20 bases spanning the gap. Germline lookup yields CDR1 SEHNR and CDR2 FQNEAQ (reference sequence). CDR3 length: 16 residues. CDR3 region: CASINVDRDGTDTQYF. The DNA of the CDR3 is TGTGCCAGTATTAACGTGGACAGAGACGGCACAGATACGCAGTATTTT.

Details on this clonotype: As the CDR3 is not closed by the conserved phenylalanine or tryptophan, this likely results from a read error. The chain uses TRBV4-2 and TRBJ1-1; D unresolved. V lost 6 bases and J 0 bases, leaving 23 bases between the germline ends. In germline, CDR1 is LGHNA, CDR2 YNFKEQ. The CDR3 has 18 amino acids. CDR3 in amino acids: CASSPSPVPKFMNTEAFS. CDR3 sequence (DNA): TGTGCCAGCAGTCCATCCCCGGTCCCCAAATTTATGAACACTGAAGCTTTCTCT.

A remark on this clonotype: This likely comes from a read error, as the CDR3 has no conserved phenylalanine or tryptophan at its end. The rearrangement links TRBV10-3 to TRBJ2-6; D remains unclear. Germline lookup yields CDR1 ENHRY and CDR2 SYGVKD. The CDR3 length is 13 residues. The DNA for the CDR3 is TGTGCCATCGGGGTCTCTGGAGCCAACATCCTGACTTTA. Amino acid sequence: CAIGVSGANILTL.

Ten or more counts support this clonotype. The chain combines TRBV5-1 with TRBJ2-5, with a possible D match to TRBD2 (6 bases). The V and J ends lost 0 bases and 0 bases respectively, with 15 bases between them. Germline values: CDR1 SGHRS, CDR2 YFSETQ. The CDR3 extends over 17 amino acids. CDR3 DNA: TGCGCCAGCAGCTTGGTCGTTCAGCGGGCAGACCAAGAGACCCAGTACTTC. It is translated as CASSLVVQRADQETQYF.

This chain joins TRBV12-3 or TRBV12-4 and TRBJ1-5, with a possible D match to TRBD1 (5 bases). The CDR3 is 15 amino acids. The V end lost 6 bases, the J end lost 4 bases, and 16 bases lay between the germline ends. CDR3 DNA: TGTGCCAGCAGCTCCTCACATGGGGGTAATCAGCCCCAGCATTTT. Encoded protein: CASSSSHGGNQPQHF.

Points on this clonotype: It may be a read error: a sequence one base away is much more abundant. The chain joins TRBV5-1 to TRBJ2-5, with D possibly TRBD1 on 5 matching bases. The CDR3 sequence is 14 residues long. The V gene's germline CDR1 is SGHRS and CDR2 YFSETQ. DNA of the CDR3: TGCACCAGCAGCTTGGGGCGTCTTCAAGAGACCCAGTACTTC. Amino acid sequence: CTSSLGRLQETQYF. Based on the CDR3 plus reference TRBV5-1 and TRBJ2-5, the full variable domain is KAGVTQTPRYLIKTRGQQVTLSCSPISGHRSVSWYQQTPGQGLQFLFEYFSETQRNKGNFPGRFSGRQFSNSRSEMNVSTLELGDSALYLCTSSLGRLQETQYFGPGTRLLVL.

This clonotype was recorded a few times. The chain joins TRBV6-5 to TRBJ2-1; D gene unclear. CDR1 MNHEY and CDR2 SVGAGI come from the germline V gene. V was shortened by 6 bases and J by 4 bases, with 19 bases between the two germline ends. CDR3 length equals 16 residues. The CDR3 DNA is TGTGCCAGCAGCCCGTGGGGAAGGCTTGGGTACAATGAGCAGTTCTTC. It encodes CASSPWGRLGYNEQFF.

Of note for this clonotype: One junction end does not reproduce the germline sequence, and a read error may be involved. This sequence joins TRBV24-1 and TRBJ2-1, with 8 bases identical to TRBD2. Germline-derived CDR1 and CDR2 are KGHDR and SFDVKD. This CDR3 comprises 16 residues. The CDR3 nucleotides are TGTGTCACCAGTGAACGGGGGGGGAGCTCCTACAATGAGCAGTTCTTC. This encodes CVTSERGGSSYNEQFF.

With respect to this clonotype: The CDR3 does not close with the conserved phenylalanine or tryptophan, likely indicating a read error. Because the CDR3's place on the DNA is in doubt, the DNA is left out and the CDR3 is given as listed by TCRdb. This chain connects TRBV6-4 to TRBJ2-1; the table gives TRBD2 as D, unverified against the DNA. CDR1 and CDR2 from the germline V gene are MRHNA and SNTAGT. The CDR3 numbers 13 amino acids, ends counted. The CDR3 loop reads CASSESTRRERFS.